The rows below give T cell receptor beta chains drawn from one sample of a study of cytomegalovirus exposure and HLA in healthy donors. Assay used: immunoSEQ multiplex PCR; TCRdb lists only in-frame clones, some missing. The sample holds about 120,000 clones, around four fifths seen once. The sample was PBMCs. All receptors derive from a woman in her 40s in good health and CMV-seronegative. Each CDR3 is given with its conserved first and last residue. The D gene is left open where the match is weak. Clone size, where shown, is once, few, many, or a class for clones that have expanded.

D: .; size: few; J: TRBJ1-5; V: TRBV6-5; DNA: TGTGCCAGCAGGTTGGACATCAATCAGCCCCAGCATTTT; CDR3: CASRLDINQPQHF
D: .; size: once; J: TRBJ1-1; V: TRBV21-1; DNA: TGTGCCAGCAGCAAAGCCATACAGGGCGACACTGAAGCTTTCTTT; CDR3: CASSKAIQGDTEAFF
D: TRBD2; size: .; J: TRBJ2-3; V: TRBV5-1; DNA: TGCGCCAGCAGCCAGAGCGGGAGCTCAGATACGCAGTATTTT; CDR3: CASSQSGSSDTQYF
D: TRBD1; size: .; J: TRBJ2-7; V: TRBV7-9; DNA: TGTGCCAGCAGCCCAACAGGGGGGCCAAATTACGAGCAGTACTTC; CDR3: CASSPTGGPNYEQYF
D: TRBD2; size: few; J: TRBJ2-1; V: TRBV4-3; DNA: TGCGCCAGCAGCCTGGGACTAGCGGAGAACAATGAGCAGTTCTTC; CDR3: CASSLGLAENNEQFF
D: .; size: .; J: TRBJ2-2; V: TRBV2; DNA: TGTGCCAGCAGTCCCCAGGGAACGAACACCGGGGAGCTGTTTTTT; CDR3: CASSPQGTNTGELFF
D: .; size: .; J: TRBJ1-2; V: TRBV7-9; DNA: TGTGCCAGCAGCTTAGGCGGACATCCGGACTATGGCTACACCTTC; CDR3: CASSLGGHPDYGYTF
D: TRBD1; size: .; J: TRBJ2-7; V: TRBV5-1; DNA: TGCGCCAGCAGCGCCGGGACAGGGGCTTCTGAATTCCAGTACTTC; CDR3: CASSAGTGASEFQYF
D: TRBD1; size: .; J: TRBJ2-2; V: TRBV27; DNA: TGTGCCAGCAAAATACTCCCGGGACAGGGTCCCGGGGAGCTGTTTTTT; CDR3: CASKILPGQGPGELFF
D: .; size: .; J: TRBJ2-1; V: TRBV10-3; DNA: TGTGCCATCAGTGATTCGGGGGGCCCCTACAATGAGCAGTTCTTC; CDR3: CAISDSGGPYNEQFF
D: TRBD2; size: .; J: TRBJ2-2; V: TRBV6-5; DNA: TGTGCCAGCAAGTTTCGGGAGGGCCCGTCCGGGGAGCTGTTTTTT; CDR3: CASKFREGPSGELFF
D: TRBD1; size: .; J: TRBJ2-5; V: TRBV5-4; DNA: TGTGCCAGCAGCCCAGGGGGCAGGGAAGAGACCCAGTACTTC; CDR3: CASSPGGREETQYF
D: .; size: .; J: TRBJ1-1; V: TRBV29-1; DNA: TGCAGCACACAGGACGGATTGAACACTGAAGCTTTCTTT; CDR3: CSTQDGLNTEAFF
D: .; size: few; J: TRBJ2-7; V: TRBV6-4; DNA: TGTGCCAGCAGTTACTCGCCCCCCCAGGGAATATACTACGAGCAGTACTTC; CDR3: CASSYSPPQGIYYEQYF
D: TRBD1; size: .; J: TRBJ2-5; V: TRBV27; DNA: TGTGCCAGCAGTCCCGGGACAGGGACGTGGGAGACCCAGTACTTC; CDR3: CASSPGTGTWETQYF
D: .; size: few; J: TRBJ2-3; V: TRBV7-3; DNA: TGTGCCAGCAGCTCCGTCGGGGGTAGCACAGATACGCAGTATTTT; CDR3: CASSSVGGSTDTQYF
D: .; size: .; J: TRBJ2-6; V: TRBV5-6; DNA: TGTGCCAGCAGCCCAGGCGGGGCGTCTGGGGCCAACGTCCTGACTTTC; CDR3: CASSPGGASGANVLTF
D: .; size: .; J: TRBJ1-5; V: TRBV19; DNA: TGTGCCAGTAGTATAGTCGGGACACTAAATTTGGTCAATCAGCCCCAGCATTTT; CDR3: CASSIVGTLNLVNQPQHF
D: TRBD1; size: .; J: TRBJ1-1; V: TRBV6-6; DNA: TGTGCCAGCAGCCGAAAAACAGGGGCGAGGAACACTGAAGCTTTCTTT; CDR3: CASSRKTGARNTEAFF
D: TRBD1; size: .; J: TRBJ1-5; V: TRBV10-3; DNA: TGTGCCATCAGTGAGACCCACAGGGGGCGTGATCAGCCCCAGCATTTT; CDR3: CAISETHRGRDQPQHF
D: TRBD2; size: once; J: TRBJ2-7; V: TRBV27; DNA: TGTGCCAGCAGTACTCGAGTTAGCGGGGCTTACTCCTACGAGCAGTACTTC; CDR3: CASSTRVSGAYSYEQYF
D: .; size: .; J: TRBJ2-3; V: TRBV28; DNA: TGTGCCAGCAGCTATCCACGGGACTCCAATACCGTTTTACTTCACACAGATACGCAGTATTTT; CDR3: CASSYPRDSNTVLLHTDTQYF
D: .; size: .; J: TRBJ1-3; V: TRBV9; DNA: TGTGCCAGCAGCATCCAGGGTGGTGGAAACACCATATATTTT; CDR3: CASSIQGGGNTIYF